Below, one T cell receptor beta chain is given with its context. Its target is not known. Some clones are missing from TCRdb's copy, which holds only in-frame ones; the method was immunoSEQ multiplex PCR. The sample comprises about 150,000 clones, roughly 89% of which are singletons, and 5.2% rests with the top ten. The data stem from a study of T cell responses to AZD1222 COVID-19 vaccine. Overall study results and limits: A rise in Spike-specific TCR breadth and depth followed two AZD1222 doses. The donor group comprised mostly white British people and more females; the analysis possibly underestimated clonal diversity.

The CDR3 runs to 13 residues. Germline V gives CDR1 LGHNA, CDR2 YSLEER. Trimming removed 3 bases at V and 3 bases at J, with 5 bases between. The TCR originated in an adult in good health. The V and J genes are TRBV4-3 and TRBJ1-4, with unresolved D. The sample here was peripheral blood, taken on day 0 of AZD1222 vaccination. The CDR3 spells CASSQAANEKLFF. In DNA form, the CDR3 reads TGCGCCAGCAGCCAGGCGGCTAATGAAAAACTGTTTTTT.